The 13 T cell receptor beta chains listed next were all sequenced from one sample in a study of Graves' ophthalmopathy and Graves' hyperthyroidism (dated 2018 in TCRdb). For sequencing, an Illumina HiSeq 2000 was employed. TCR beta CDR3 regions were amplified from RNA transcripts for repertoire sequencing. HTBI primers and the Qiagen OneStep RT-PCR kit were used in a first-round RT-PCR, which was followed by a second-round multiplex PCR, size selection and purification. TCRdb's own reprocessing of the public reads used fastp at Q25 and MiXCR and kept productive beta chains. Every entry covers one CDR3 protein and lists the most common genes and DNA from its rows. The sample table contains some 390,000 distinct CDR3 sequences; only one count was recorded for approximately 16% of them. 1.6% of the sample is held by the ten biggest clonotypes. The sequenced material came from peripheral blood. These receptors were obtained from a woman younger than 35 with Graves' ophthalmopathy. Donor details come from another sample of the same person, matched by shared clones.

This clonotype was counted at least ten times. The rearrangement uses TRBV28 and TRBJ2-7, with D perhaps matching TRBD2 (7 bases). CDR3 size: 13 residues. The ends were cut back, 6 bases at V and 3 bases at J, with 12 bases in the middle. Germline loops: CDR1 MDHEN, CDR2 SYDVKM. The CDR3 nucleotides are TGTGCCAGCAGCGGGGGGCTCCTCTACGAGCAGTACTTC. Encoded protein: CASSGGLLYEQYF.

CDR3 sequence reads: CASSYRQASSYEQYF. The CDR3 coding sequence is TGTGCCAGCAGTTACAGGCAGGCAAGCTCCTACGAGCAGTACTTC. V gene TRBV6-5 combines with J gene TRBJ2-7; D is ambiguous. The CDR3 is 15 residues long. The V end was cut by 2 bases, the J end by 0 bases, with 11 bases between. The germline gives CDR1 MNHEY, CDR2 SVGAGI.

This clonotype was seen at least ten times. This rearrangement joins TRBV11-2 to TRBJ2-3; possibly TRBD2 for D (5 bases). The CDR3 runs to 15 residues. The ends were cut back, 0 bases at V and 8 bases at J, with 15 bases in the middle. Germline CDR1 SGHAT, CDR2 FQNNGV. The CDR3: CASSLDLWAGGTQYF. The CDR3 DNA follows: TGTGCCAGCAGCTTAGATCTCTGGGCAGGAGGTACGCAGTATTTT.

This clonotype was seen repeatedly, ten times or more. V gene TRBV27 combines with J gene TRBJ1-1, with D hard to call. The V and J ends lost 3 bases and 9 bases respectively, with 11 bases between them. This CDR3 comprises 12 residues. Looked up from germline, CDR1 is MNHEY and CDR2 is SMNVEV (reference sequence). Written as DNA, the CDR3 is TGTGCCAGCAGTTTCATCAGCGGACAAGCTTTCTTT. Its translation is CASSFISGQAFF.

This clonotype was seen only once. The chain carries TRBV28 and TRBJ1-1, with D possibly TRBD1 on 5 matching bases. This CDR3 has 15 amino acids. The V gene lost 7 bases and the J gene lost 1 base, with 16 bases spanning the gap. Germline CDR1 and CDR2: MDHEN and SYDVKM. As DNA, the CDR3 is TGTGCCAGCACCACGGGGCAGAGGGGGAACACTGAAGCTTTCTTT. Encoded protein: CASTTGQRGNTEAFF.

This clonotype was seen ten or more times. The V gene is TRBV6-2 or TRBV6-3, the J gene TRBJ2-7; 11 bases fit TRBD1. Trimming cost V 7 bases and J 3 bases; bases outside gene matches: 8. Germline loops: CDR1 MNHEY, CDR2 SVGEGT. This CDR3 spans 15 amino acids. The CDR3 nucleotides are TGTGCCAGCACCGACTGGGACAGGGGGGTCTACGAGCAGTACTTC. Protein product: CASTDWDRGVYEQYF.

This clonotype showed up many times. V is TRBV19 and J is TRBJ2-5, with D maybe TRBD1 (5 bases). CDR1 and CDR2 from the germline V gene are LNHDA and SQIVND (reference sequence). The ends were cut back, 3 bases at V and 2 bases at J, with 10 bases in the middle. The CDR3 spans 14 residues. DNA for the CDR3: TGTGCCAGTAGTATCTTTAGGGGTCAAGAGACCCAGTACTTC. This translates into CASSIFRGQETQYF.

This clonotype has a count of ten or more. The chain joins TRBV6-5 to TRBJ1-1; tentatively, D is TRBD1 (6 bases). The CDR3 length is 14 residues. From germline, CDR1 is MNHEY and CDR2 SVGAGI. The V end was cut by 5 bases, the J end by 5 bases, with 15 bases between. The chain's CDR3 is CASSLQGRVTEAFF. CDR3 nucleotides: TGTGCCAGCAGTCTACAGGGCCGTGTGACTGAAGCTTTCTTT.

This clonotype has a count of ten or more. The chain employs TRBV6-5 and TRBJ2-7; 9 positions match TRBD2. Looked up from germline, CDR1 is MNHEY and CDR2 is SVGAGI. The ends lost 0 bases at V and 2 bases at J; junction bases unmatched: 5. The CDR3 is 16 residues long. DNA for the CDR3: TGTGCCAGCAGTTACTCGATTCTAGCGGGGACCTACGAGCAGTACTTC. Protein: CASSYSILAGTYEQYF.

The chain has TRBV6-1 and TRBJ1-1; D perhaps matches TRBD1 (6 bases). Germline CDR1 and CDR2: MNHNS and SASEGT. Trimming stripped 7 bases from V and 7 bases from J, with 22 bases between. The CDR3 has 15 amino acids. CDR3 sequence reads: CASTPGERTRGEAFF. The CDR3 DNA is TGTGCCAGCACCCCAGGGGAGCGGACGAGGGGTGAAGCTTTCTTT.

The chain employs TRBV6-2 or TRBV6-3 and TRBJ1-2; D possibly corresponds to TRBD1 (6 bases). CDR3 size: 14 residues. V shed 6 bases and J shed 0 bases, with 11 bases lying between them. Germline V gene sequence: CDR1 MNHEY, CDR2 SVGEGT. The CDR3, as DNA: TGTGCCAGCAGGTTACAGGGTACTAACTATGGCTACACCTTC. Translated, it gives CASRLQGTNYGYTF.

The CDR3, as DNA: TGTGCCAGCAGTGAGGGGGGACAGGGAAATTTAGCGGGAGATCGCGAGCAGTACTTC. Its protein product is CASSEGGQGNLAGDREQYF. This rearrangement joins TRBV11-2 to TRBJ2-7; the D call may be TRBD1 or TRBD2 (9 bases each). Trimming stripped 6 bases from V and 6 bases from J, with 33 bases between. Germline V gene lookup returns CDR1 SGHAT and CDR2 FQNNGV. This CDR3 has 19 amino acids.

This clonotype was found many times. V usage is TRBV6-1 and J usage is TRBJ2-7; D remains unclear. The germline V and J ends were trimmed by 7 bases and 3 bases, with 13 bases remaining between them. In germline, CDR1 is MNHNS, CDR2 SASEGT. This CDR3 contains 13 residues. The CDR3 DNA sequence: TGTGCCAGCAACCCCGGTATGGGCTACGAGCAGTACTTC. Its protein is CASNPGMGYEQYF.